This T cell receptor (beta chain) was recovered during a study of PD-1 blockade in classical Hodgkin lymphoma. The wider study: Nivolumab dosed at 3 mg/kg went to patients intravenously every 2 weeks. Findings and limits, study-wide: Those achieving complete response showed baseline diversity like newly diagnosed patients. Relapsed/refractory patients reportedly had lower baseline diversity than newly diagnosed patients.

The time point here: cycle 4 day 1 (C4D1), after more than five weeks of nivolumab. There was relapse after autologous stem cell transplantation in every patient, and there was variation in brentuximab vedotin exposure. Responses achieved at best were complete response, partial response or progressive disease. This table comes from immunoSEQ multiplex PCR, and its TCRdb copy is limited to in-frame clones, with some not included. The sample includes some 58,000 clones, about 90% of them seen just once. This CDR3 is built from 15 residues. Trimming took off 3 bases at V and 4 bases at J, with 15 bases between the two ends. Germline V gene lookup returns CDR1 MNHNS and CDR2 SASEGT. As to this clone: As yet, its antigen is unknown.

J is TRBJ1-1 and V is TRBV6-1, with D hard to call. This TCR was recovered from a human donor with classical Hodgkin lymphoma. The material sequenced was peripheral blood mononuclear cells (PBMCs), taken before the fourth cycle of nivolumab. In nucleotides, the CDR3 is TGTGCCAGCAGTGAGGACTGGGATTCGGGCACTGAAGCTTTCTTT. Translation gives CASSEDWDSGTEAFF.